A selection of T cell receptor beta chains follows, all from one sample in a study of cytomegalovirus exposure and HLA in healthy donors. The repertoire was sequenced with immunoSEQ multiplex PCR; TCRdb's copy has only in-frame clones and lacks some. The sample contains fewer than 200,000 clones, roughly 80% of which appear only once. Input material: PBMCs. These receptors were taken from a man between 60 and 75 years old in good health and CMV-seronegative. Each CDR3 is given with its conserved first and last residue. Fields, in order: J gene, D gene, V gene, CDR3 DNA, CDR3 protein. The D gene is left open where the match is weak.

>TRBJ2-3|TRBD2|TRBV28
TGTGCCAGCAGTACTCAGCGGGAGATTCATAGTGAGACAGATACGCAGTATTTT
CASSTQREIHSETDTQYF
>TRBJ1-1|-|TRBV29-1
TGCAGCGTTGCGCCCGGACAGTTATACACTGAAGCTTTCTTT
CSVAPGQLYTEAFF
>TRBJ2-7|-|TRBV29-1
TGCAGCGTTGCTCGAACAGGGCAGACCTACGAGCAGTACTTC
CSVARTGQTYEQYF
>TRBJ2-3|TRBD1|TRBV2
TGTGCCAGCAGCCGCTCCCGGACAGGGCGCACAGATACGCAGTATTTT
CASSRSRTGRTDTQYF
>TRBJ2-5|TRBD1|TRBV19
TGTGCCAGTAGTATCGCCAAAACAGGGGGATTCCAAGAGACCCAGTACTTC
CASSIAKTGGFQETQYF
>TRBJ2-7|TRBD1|TRBV7-8
TGTGCCAGCAGTCTTCAACAGGGGGCCCTCCTTTACGAGCAGTACTTC
CASSLQQGALLYEQYF
>TRBJ2-7|-|TRBV7-2
TGTGCCAGCAGCTTAGTTTTGGACTTAACCTCCTACGAGCAGTACTTC
CASSLVLDLTSYEQYF
>TRBJ1-2|-|TRBV19
TGTGCCACCTCGAACTATGGCTACACCTTC
CATSNYGYTF
>TRBJ1-1|-|TRBV30
TGTGCCTGGAGGGGGGGGAACACTGAAGCTTTCTTT
CAWRGGNTEAFF
>TRBJ2-7|-|TRBV28
TGTGCCAGCAGTAACCCGGGGGCCTACGAGCAGTACTTC
CASSNPGAYEQYF
>TRBJ2-2|-|TRBV7-3
TGTGCCAGCAGCTTAGTTACGAACACCGGGGAGCTGTTTTTT
CASSLVTNTGELFF